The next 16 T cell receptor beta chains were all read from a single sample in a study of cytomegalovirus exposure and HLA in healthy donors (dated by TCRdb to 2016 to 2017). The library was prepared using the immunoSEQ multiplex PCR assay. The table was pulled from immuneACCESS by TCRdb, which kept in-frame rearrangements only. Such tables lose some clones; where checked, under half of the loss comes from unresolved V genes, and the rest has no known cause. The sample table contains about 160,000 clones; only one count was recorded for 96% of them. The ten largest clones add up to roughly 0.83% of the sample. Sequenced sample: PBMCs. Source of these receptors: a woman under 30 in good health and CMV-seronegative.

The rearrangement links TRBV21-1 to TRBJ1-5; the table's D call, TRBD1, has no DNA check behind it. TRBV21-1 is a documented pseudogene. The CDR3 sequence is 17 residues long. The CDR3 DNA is TGTGCCAGCAGCACCGTCCAGGGGCAGGATAGCAATCAGCCCCAGCATTTT. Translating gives CASSTVQGQDSNQPQHF.

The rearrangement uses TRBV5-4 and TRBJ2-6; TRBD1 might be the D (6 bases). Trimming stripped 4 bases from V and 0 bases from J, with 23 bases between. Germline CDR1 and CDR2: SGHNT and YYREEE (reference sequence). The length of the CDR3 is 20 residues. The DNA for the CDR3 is TGTGCCAGCAGCACCCACTTCTACAGGGCGAGGAGCTCTGGGGCCAACGTCCTGACTTTC. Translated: CASSTHFYRARSSGANVLTF.

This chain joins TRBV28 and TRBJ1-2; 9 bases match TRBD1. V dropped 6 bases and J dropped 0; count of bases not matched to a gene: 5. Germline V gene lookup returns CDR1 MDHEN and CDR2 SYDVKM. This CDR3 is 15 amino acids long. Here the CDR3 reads CASRATGGPNYGYTF. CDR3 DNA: TGTGCCAGCAGGGCTACAGGGGGCCCTAACTATGGCTACACCTTC.

The DNA for the CDR3 is TGTGCCAGCAGCAAAGAGTTTTGGGACAGGGAGAACGAGCAGTACTTC. This sequence encodes CASSKEFWDRENEQYF. This chain uses TRBV21-1 with TRBJ2-7; the D segment call TRBD1 is taken from the table without a DNA check. TRBV21-1 is described as a pseudogene. CDR3 size: 16 residues.

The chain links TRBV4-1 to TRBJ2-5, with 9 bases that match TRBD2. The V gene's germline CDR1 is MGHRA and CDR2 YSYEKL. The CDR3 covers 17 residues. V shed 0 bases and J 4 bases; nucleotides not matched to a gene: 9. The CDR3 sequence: CASSQDDRTSVGETQYF. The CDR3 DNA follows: TGCGCCAGCAGCCAAGATGATCGGACTAGCGTCGGAGAGACCCAGTACTTC.

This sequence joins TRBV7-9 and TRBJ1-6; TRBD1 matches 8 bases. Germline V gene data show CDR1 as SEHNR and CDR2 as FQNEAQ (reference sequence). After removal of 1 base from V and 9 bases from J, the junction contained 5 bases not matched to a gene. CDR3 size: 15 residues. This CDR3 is CASSLGGQAGSPLHF. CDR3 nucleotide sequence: TGTGCCAGCAGCTTAGGGGGACAGGCCGGTTCACCCCTCCACTTT.

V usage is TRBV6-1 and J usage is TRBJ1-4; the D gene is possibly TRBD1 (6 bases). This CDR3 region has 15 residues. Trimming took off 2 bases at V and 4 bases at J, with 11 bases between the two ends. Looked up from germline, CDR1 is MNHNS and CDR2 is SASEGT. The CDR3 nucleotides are TGTGCCAGCAGTGAACCCGGACAGATTAATGAAAAACTGTTTTTT. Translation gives CASSEPGQINEKLFF.

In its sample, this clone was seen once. CDR3: CASSPRLAETQYF. DNA of the CDR3: TGTGCCAGCTCACCACGCCTAGCGGAGACCCAGTACTTC. The V and J genes are TRBV18 and TRBJ2-5; possibly TRBD2 for D (6 bases). Germline V gene lookup returns CDR1 KGHSH and CDR2 LQKENI. V was clipped by 1 base and J by 5 bases, with 8 bases between them. The CDR3 totals 13 residues.

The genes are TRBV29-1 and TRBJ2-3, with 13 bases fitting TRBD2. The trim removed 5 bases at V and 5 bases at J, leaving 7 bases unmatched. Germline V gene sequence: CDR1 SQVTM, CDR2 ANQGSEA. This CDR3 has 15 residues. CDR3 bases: TGCAGCGTTCAAGGACTAGCGGGGGTGATAGATACGCAGTATTTT. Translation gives CSVQGLAGVIDTQYF.

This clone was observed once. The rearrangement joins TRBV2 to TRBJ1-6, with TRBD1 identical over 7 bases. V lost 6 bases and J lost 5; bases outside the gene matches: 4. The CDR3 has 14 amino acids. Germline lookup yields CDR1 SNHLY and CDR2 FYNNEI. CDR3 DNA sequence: TGTGCCAGCAGCGAGACAGGGCATAATTCACCCCTCCACTTT. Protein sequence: CASSETGHNSPLHF. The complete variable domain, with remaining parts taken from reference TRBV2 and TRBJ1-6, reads EPEVTQTPSHQVTQMGQEVILRCVPISNHLYFYWYRQILGQKVEFLVSFYNNEISEKSEIFDDQFSVERPDGSNFTLKIRSTKLEDSAMYFCASSETGHNSPLHFGNGTRLTVT.

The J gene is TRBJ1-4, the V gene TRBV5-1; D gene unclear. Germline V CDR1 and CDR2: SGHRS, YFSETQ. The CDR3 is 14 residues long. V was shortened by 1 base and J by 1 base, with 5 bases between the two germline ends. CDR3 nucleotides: TGCGCCAGCAGCTTGAGCGGAACTAATGAAAAACTGTTTTTT. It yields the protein CASSLSGTNEKLFF.

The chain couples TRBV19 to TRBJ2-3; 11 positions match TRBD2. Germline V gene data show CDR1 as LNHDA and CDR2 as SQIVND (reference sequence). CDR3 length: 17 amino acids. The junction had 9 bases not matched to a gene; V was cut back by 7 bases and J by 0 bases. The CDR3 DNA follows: TGTGCCAGTAAAAATAGCGGGGGGGCCGCTAGCACAGATACGCAGTATTTT. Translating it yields CASKNSGGAASTDTQYF.

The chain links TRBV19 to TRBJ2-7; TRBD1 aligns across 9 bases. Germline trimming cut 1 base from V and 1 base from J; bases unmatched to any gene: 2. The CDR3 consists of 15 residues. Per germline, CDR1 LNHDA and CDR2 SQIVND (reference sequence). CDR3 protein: CASSIGTGESYEQYF. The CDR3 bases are TGTGCCAGTAGTATAGGGACAGGGGAGTCCTACGAGCAGTACTTC.

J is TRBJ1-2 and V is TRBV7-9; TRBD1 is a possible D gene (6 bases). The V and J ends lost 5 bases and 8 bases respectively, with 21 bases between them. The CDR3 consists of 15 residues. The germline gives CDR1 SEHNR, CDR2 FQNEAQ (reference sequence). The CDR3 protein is CASSPPMGWGLGYTF. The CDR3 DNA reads TGTGCCAGCAGCCCACCGATGGGCTGGGGGCTGGGCTACACCTTC.

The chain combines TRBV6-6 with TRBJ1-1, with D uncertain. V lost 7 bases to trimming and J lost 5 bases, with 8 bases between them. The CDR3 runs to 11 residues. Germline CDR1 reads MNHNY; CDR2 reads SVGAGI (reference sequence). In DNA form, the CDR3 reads TGTGCCAGCAACTCGCGGACTGAAGCTTTCTTT. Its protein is CASNSRTEAFF.

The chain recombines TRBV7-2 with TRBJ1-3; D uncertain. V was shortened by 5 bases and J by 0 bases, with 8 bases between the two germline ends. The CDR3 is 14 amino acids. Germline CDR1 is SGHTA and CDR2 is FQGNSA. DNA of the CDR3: TGTGCCAGCAGCCTCAGGCCCTCTGGAAACACCATATATTTT. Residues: CASSLRPSGNTIYF.